This T cell receptor (beta chain) was found in a study of T cells and copy number aberrations in small-cell lung cancer listed by TCRdb under 2021. Background on the whole study: Whole-exome sequencing of the same tumor regions was paired with TCR repertoire sequencing so that T cell metrics could be related to mutations and copy number aberrations. Tumor TCR data existed for roughly 18 patients, while over twelve patients had TCR data covering both tumor and normal tissue.

Study-level results and caveats: All specimens consisted of formalin-fixed paraffin-embedded tissue, which is known to introduce sequencing artifacts. Tumors had lower T-cell density, richness and clonality than adjacent lung tissue, though the difference in density was not significant. Because surgical resection is uncommon in small-cell lung cancer, the study was limited by a small sample size, and the findings need validation.

TCR-beta CDR3 regions were amplified from genomic DNA with the immunoSEQ hsTCRB Kit using multiplexed V- and J-gene primers. Unique DNA barcodes were added in a second PCR, and the samples were pooled together with one negative control and one positive control. Pooled TCR-beta libraries were sequenced on an Illumina MiSeq with a 150-cycle paired-end protocol. In the original analysis: Adaptive Biotechnologies processed the raw sequencing data into a report containing normalized, annotated TCR-beta repertoires. To compute T-cell density, TCR-beta templates were normalized to usable DNA, with usable DNA estimated through amplification of housekeeping genes. Richness counted unique rearrangements, and clonality was defined as 1 minus Pielou's evenness. Drawn from immuneACCESS, this table holds only the in-frame rearrangements with V and J called that TCRdb kept. Clones are partly lost; checked studies trace under half to an unresolved V gene and leave the rest unexplained. The DNA was the basis for D and trimming; V, J and clone size are from that table. The sample contains several thousand clones, approximately 85% of them found a single time. Around 4.5% of the sample goes to the ten largest clones.

Comments on this clone: Its target antigen remains unknown. Qualities for individual bases were not recorded, and no much larger clone is one base off.

Donors were patients with limited-stage small-cell lung cancer who underwent surgical resection in Hangzhou, China, between about 2008 and 2021. Every donor went straight to surgery with no preoperative chemotherapy or radiotherapy, and no donor was given immunotherapy either before or after surgery. In the sequenced cohort of roughly 19 patients, every patient was either a smoker or a heavy second-hand smoker. Adjacent normal lung tissue was taken at least 2 cm away from the tumor margin, and two pathologists confirmed morphologically that the tissue was free of malignant cells. Multi-region TCR-beta sequencing of resected limited-stage small-cell lung cancers and of tumor-adjacent lung tissue was performed to characterize T cell repertoire heterogeneity. Genomic DNA was extracted from FFPE tissue using the AllPrep DNA/RNA FFPE Kit (Qiagen). The CDR1 and CDR2 encoded by the germline V gene are KGHSH and LQKENI. V is pared back by 2 bases and J by 0 bases, with 5 bases lying between the germline termini. The CDR3 runs 13 amino acids, cysteine and phenylalanine included. The read is trimmed to its CDR3 DNA, 39 bases read in frame from base 1.

The chain couples TRBV18 to TRBJ2-7, with the D gene too uncertain to name. Sample: normal tissue next to the tumor. The TCR comes from a woman aged 45 to 65 with small cell lung cancer. The DNA is as follows: TGTGCCAGCTCACCAACAATCTCCTACGAGCAGTACTTC. This codes for CASSPTISYEQYF.